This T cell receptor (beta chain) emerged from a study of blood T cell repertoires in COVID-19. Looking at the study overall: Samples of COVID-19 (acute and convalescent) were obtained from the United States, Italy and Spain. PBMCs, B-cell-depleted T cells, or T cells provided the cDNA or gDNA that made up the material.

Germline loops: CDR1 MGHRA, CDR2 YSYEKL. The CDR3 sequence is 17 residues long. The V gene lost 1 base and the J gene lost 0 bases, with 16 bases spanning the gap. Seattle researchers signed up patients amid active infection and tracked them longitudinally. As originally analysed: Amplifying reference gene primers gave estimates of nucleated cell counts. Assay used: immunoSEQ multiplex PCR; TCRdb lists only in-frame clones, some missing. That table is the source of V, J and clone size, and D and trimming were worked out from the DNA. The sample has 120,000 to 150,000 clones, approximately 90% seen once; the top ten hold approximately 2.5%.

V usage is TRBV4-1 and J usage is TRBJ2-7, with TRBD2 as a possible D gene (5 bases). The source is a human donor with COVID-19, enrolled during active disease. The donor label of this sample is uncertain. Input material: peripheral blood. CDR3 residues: CASSQVVSGVGSYEQYF. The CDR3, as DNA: TGCGCCAGCAGCCAAGTAGTGTCCGGGGTGGGCTCCTACGAGCAGTACTTC.